These 9 T cell receptor beta chains came from one sample sequenced in a study of blood T cell repertoires in COVID-19. Assay used: immunoSEQ multiplex PCR; TCRdb lists only in-frame clones, some missing. The table lists around 40,000 clones, 70% to 90% of them singletons. The sample taken for sequencing was peripheral blood. The receptors stem from a human donor in a cohort sampled during active COVID-19.

J is TRBJ1-2 and V is TRBV27; no clear D. CDR1 MNHEY and CDR2 SMNVEV come from the germline V gene (reference sequence). Trimming removed 4 bases from V and 6 bases from J, with 18 bases in between. The CDR3 is made up of 15 amino acids. This CDR3 reads CASSSGVDLGDGYTF. The CDR3 DNA sequence: TGTGCCAGCAGTTCCGGGGTTGACCTCGGGGATGGCTACACCTTC.

CDR3 nucleotides: TGTGCCAGCGGGGACAGTACAAATTCACCCCTCCACTTT. Translating it yields CASGDSTNSPLHF. The V call is TRBV5-8, the J call TRBJ1-6; 7 bases line up with TRBD1. V lost 7 bases and J lost 7; bases outside the gene matches: 5. Germline V gene sequence: CDR1 SGHTS, CDR2 YDEGEE. The CDR3 totals 13 residues. Variable domain in full (rest from reference TRBV5-8 and TRBJ1-6): EAGVTQSPTHLIKTRGQQATLRCSPISGHTSVYWYQQALGLGLQFLLWYDEGEERNRGNFPPRFSGRQFPNYSSELNVNALELEDSALYLCASGDSTNSPLHFGNGTRLTVT.

This chain connects TRBV5-1 to TRBJ2-7; 9 bases align to TRBD1. Looked up from germline, CDR1 is SGHRS and CDR2 is YFSETQ. Trimming removed 4 bases from V and 2 bases from J; junction bases left unmatched: 7. There are 15 residues in the CDR3. Here the CDR3 reads CASSRSGTGPYEQYF. The CDR3, as DNA: TGCGCCAGCAGCAGATCCGGGACAGGGCCCTACGAGCAGTACTTC.

V usage is TRBV29-1 and J usage is TRBJ2-1, with a possible D match to TRBD1 (5 bases). The germline CDR1 and CDR2 sequences are SQVTM and ANQGSEA. V shed 4 bases and J shed 1 base, with 11 bases lying between them. CDR3 size: 14 residues. Here the CDR3 reads CSVGQRGSYNEQFF. The CDR3, as DNA: TGCAGCGTTGGACAGAGAGGATCCTACAATGAGCAGTTCTTC.

V gene TRBV2 combines with J gene TRBJ1-4; 9 bases match TRBD1. With 5 bases clipped from V and 6 bases from J, the junction kept 22 bases outside the gene matches. CDR3 length: 20 amino acids. CDR1 is SNHLY, CDR2 FYNNEI, per germline. Here the CDR3 reads CASSSPRMGTGRSADEKLFF. CDR3 DNA sequence: TGTGCCAGCAGTTCCCCCAGGATGGGGACAGGGCGCTCTGCGGATGAAAAACTGTTTTTT.

The rearrangement links TRBV20-1 to TRBJ1-1, with D tentatively TRBD1 (5 bases). The length of the CDR3 is 10 residues. Germline CDR1 DFQATT, CDR2 SNEGSKA (reference sequence). Trimming removed 6 bases from V and 10 bases from J, with 12 bases in between. CDR3 sequence: CSAERGGAFF. In DNA form, the CDR3 reads TGCAGTGCCGAGCGGGGGGGAGCTTTCTTT.

This clone appeared a few times. This chain joins TRBV12-3 or TRBV12-4 and TRBJ2-1; D is unclear. V gave up 6 bases and J gave up 0 bases, with 6 bases separating them. The CDR3 covers 13 residues. CDR3 sequence: CASRPGSYNEQFF. The CDR3 DNA is TGTGCCAGCAGACCGGGCTCCTACAATGAGCAGTTCTTC.

This chain connects TRBV7-9 to TRBJ2-7; tentative D call: TRBD2 (6 bases). Germline CDR1 is SEHNR and CDR2 is FQNEAQ (reference sequence). Trimming left V 4 bases short and J 7 bases short, with 11 bases between. The CDR3 length is 12 residues. The DNA of the CDR3 is TGTGCCAGCAGCTCCACCCGGGGGGAGCAGTACTTC. Protein product: CASSSTRGEQYF.

This chain joins TRBV6-1 and TRBJ1-3; TRBD1 aligns across 9 bases. The CDR3 has 17 amino acids. The ends lost 3 bases at V and 0 bases at J; junction bases unmatched: 6. CDR1 is MNHNS and CDR2 is SASEGT in the germline V gene. CDR3 protein: CASSEGTGYFSGNTIYF. The CDR3 DNA reads TGTGCCAGCAGTGAGGGGACAGGGTATTTCTCTGGAAACACCATATATTTT.